This T cell receptor (beta chain) was recorded in a study of OX40 agonist ivuxolimab in advanced cancers. For the study at large: Past anti-PD-1, anti-PD-L1 or anti-CTLA-4 therapy was accepted, and 30% to 50% had received some.

A note on this clone: What it binds is unknown.

Study-wide results and caveats: Low normalized T-cell clonal expansion also characterized some of the nonresponders. In the 0.1-3.0 mg/kg groups, partial responders showed among the lowest expansion.

The CDR3 runs 14 residues. Trimming shortened V by 4 bases and J by 3 bases, and 13 bases separated the two germline ends. Germline CDR1 and CDR2: MNHEY and SMNVEV (reference sequence). Some clones are missing from TCRdb's copy, which holds only in-frame ones; the method was immunoSEQ multiplex PCR. The table lists fewer than 60,000 clones, 88% of them singletons. Baseline, cycle 4 day 1, and cycle 7 day 1 were the blood sampling points. V gene TRBV27 combines with J gene TRBJ2-7, with D perhaps matching TRBD1 (6 bases). Sequences were derived from CD4+ or CD8+ T cells sorted from blood, sampled in a trial of the OX40 agonist ivuxolimab. The sequence derives from an adult with an advanced solid tumor such as melanoma, head and neck, liver or kidney cancer. The CDR3 DNA sequence: TGTGCCAGCAGTTCCCGGGACACTCACTACGAGCAGTACTTC. Protein sequence: CASSSRDTHYEQYF.